At least ten counts were recorded for the clone carrying this T cell receptor beta chain. What it binds is unknown. Both TRBC1 and TRBC2 were covered by a beta constant-region primer of two equimolar oligonucleotides. Ligated cDNA was amplified by four rounds of PCR with nested alpha and beta constant-region primers and SP2. One entry per CDR3 protein, called by TCRdb with MiXCR from the UMI-ligation and nested PCR reads. This table has roughly 83,000 distinct CDR3 sequences, about 11% appearing once. Cells stained for CD3, CD4, CD8, CD45RA and CD27 were sorted into four subsets. The germline V and J ends were trimmed by 1 base and 15 bases, with 16 bases remaining between them. Germline V gene sequence: CDR1 SGHVS, CDR2 FNYEAQ. This CDR3 has 13 amino acids. The data originate from a study of naive and memory T cell subsets. General study points: Especially in CD8 cells, naive repertoires contained a few larger clonotypes, possibly CD45RA-re-expressing memory cells.

The V call is TRBV7-6, the J call TRBJ2-1, with TRBD1 as a possible D gene (8 bases). This TCR came from a human donor in good health. The sample consisted of naive CD4+ T cells from blood. In DNA, the CDR3 is TGTGCCAGCAGCTTAGAAGCGGGACAGGTGTTGTTCTTC. Translating it yields CASSLEAGQVLFF.